The 24 T cell receptor beta chains listed next were all sequenced from one sample in a study of control samples from healthy donors and cancer patients. TCRdb's copy holds only in-frame clones and misses some; the assay was immunoSEQ multiplex PCR. The sample holds 390,000 or so clones, approximately 90% seen once. Source material: PBMCs. These receptors came from a man aged 40-55 years with head and neck cancer.

J is TRBJ1-5 and V is TRBV19; perhaps TRBD1 as D (5 bases). The germline V gene has CDR1 LNHDA and CDR2 SQIVND (reference sequence). V lost 8 bases to trimming and J lost 6 bases, with 11 bases between them. This CDR3 contains 12 residues. The CDR3 here is CASGQGVQPQHF. The CDR3 bases are TGTGCCAGTGGGCAGGGAGTTCAGCCCCAGCATTTT.

V usage is TRBV12-3 or TRBV12-4 and J usage is TRBJ2-7, with D hard to call. This CDR3 has 10 amino acids. V was trimmed by 6 bases and J by 4 bases, leaving 4 bases between them. The CDR3 loop reads CASSRYEQYF. Written as DNA, the CDR3 is TGTGCCAGCAGCCGTTACGAGCAGTACTTC.

CDR3 in amino acids: CASKTGMVYGYTF. CDR3 nucleotides: TGTGCCAGCAAGACAGGGATGGTCTATGGCTACACCTTC. The V gene is TRBV28, the J gene TRBJ1-2, with 7 bases lining up with TRBD1. Germline V gene sequence: CDR1 MDHEN, CDR2 SYDVKM. V was pared by 7 bases and J by 4 bases, with 6 bases of the junction left unmatched. CDR3 length: 13 residues.

This chain uses TRBV15 with TRBJ2-1; D gene unclear. The V and J ends lost 3 bases and 0 bases respectively, with 12 bases between them. There are 16 residues in the CDR3. Germline V gene sequence: CDR1 LNHNV, CDR2 YYDKDF (reference sequence). In nucleotides, the CDR3 is TGTGCCACCAGCAGTAGTAGCTTTAGCTCCTACAATGAGCAGTTCTTC. It specifies CATSSSSFSSYNEQFF.

The chain is built from TRBV10-2 and TRBJ2-3; D might be TRBD1 (6 bases). This CDR3 is 15 amino acids long. The germline gives CDR1 WSHSY, CDR2 SAAADI. V dropped 3 bases and J dropped 3 bases, with 13 bases sitting between them. The CDR3 sequence: CASSELGARTDTQYF. The CDR3 DNA is TGCGCCAGCAGTGAACTGGGGGCGCGAACAGATACGCAGTATTTT.

The genes are TRBV28 and TRBJ1-4; perhaps TRBD1 as D (6 bases). The V end was cut by 7 bases, the J end by 1 base, with 13 bases between. Germline assignment: CDR1 MDHEN and CDR2 SYDVKM. The CDR3 sequence is 15 residues long. The CDR3 DNA reads TGTGCCAGCATAAAAAGGGGGTTAACTAATGAAAAACTGTTTTTT. This codes for CASIKRGLTNEKLFF. Full variable domain (outside the CDR3, taken from reference TRBV28 and TRBJ1-4): DVKVTQSSRYLVKRTGEKVFLECVQDMDHENMFWYRQDPGLGLRLIYFSYDVKMKEKGDIPEGYSVSREKKERFSLILESASTNQTSMYLCASIKRGLTNEKLFFGSGTQLSVL.

The chain has TRBV19 and TRBJ1-1, with 7 positions matching TRBD1. Germline V gene data show CDR1 as LNHDA and CDR2 as SQIVND (reference sequence). This CDR3 has 14 amino acids. With V trimmed by 5 bases and J by 3 bases, 6 bases remained unmatched. The CDR3 is CASSRGQDYTEAFF. Written as DNA, the CDR3 is TGTGCCAGTAGTCGCGGACAGGACTACACTGAAGCTTTCTTT.

The CDR3: CASSPVRGNSNEQYF. CDR3 in DNA: TGTGCCAGCAGCCCTGTCAGGGGAAATTCTAACGAGCAGTACTTC. The genes are TRBV9 and TRBJ2-7; TRBD1 might be the D (6 bases). Trimming took off 4 bases at V and 5 bases at J, with 19 bases between the two ends. From germline, CDR1 is SGDLS and CDR2 YYNGEE. The length of the CDR3 is 15 residues.

This clone was seen a single time. The V gene is TRBV6-6, the J gene TRBJ1-5; no firm D call. The V gene's germline CDR1 is MNHNY and CDR2 SVGAGI (reference sequence). The germline V and J ends were trimmed by 6 bases and 5 bases, with 11 bases remaining between them. The CDR3 runs 13 residues. This CDR3 reads CASSFTSDQPQHF. The CDR3 DNA reads TGTGCCAGCAGCTTCACTAGTGATCAGCCCCAGCATTTT.

The rearrangement uses TRBV27 and TRBJ1-2; unclear D gene. The CDR3 length is 14 residues. V was clipped by 6 bases and J by 0 bases, with 11 bases between them. Germline lookup yields CDR1 MNHEY and CDR2 SMNVEV (reference sequence). The CDR3 DNA is TGTGCCAGCAGGTACGGCAGAACTAACTATGGCTACACCTTC. It encodes CASRYGRTNYGYTF.

The chain is built from TRBV6-5 and TRBJ2-3; D perhaps matches TRBD2 (6 bases). Between the trimmed V and J ends, which lost 0 bases and 3 bases, there was a span of 13 bases. Per germline, CDR1 MNHEY and CDR2 SVGAGI. CDR3 length: 16 amino acids. The CDR3 sequence is CASSYSRGRRTDTQYF. CDR3 DNA: TGTGCCAGCAGTTACTCGAGAGGGAGGAGGACAGATACGCAGTATTTT.

This clone has a single count. V is TRBV4-1 and J is TRBJ2-1; 7 bases match TRBD2. Germline loops: CDR1 MGHRA, CDR2 YSYEKL. V shed 4 bases and J 4 bases; nucleotides not matched to a gene: 10. There are 16 residues in the CDR3. CDR3: CASSPPGGTNYNEQFF. The CDR3, as DNA: TGCGCCAGCAGCCCTCCGGGGGGTACAAATTACAATGAGCAGTTCTTC.

This rearrangement joins TRBV5-1 to TRBJ1-1; possible D gene TRBD1, 5 bases. This CDR3 comprises 14 residues. V lost 3 bases and J lost 6, with 15 bases in between. Germline V gene lookup returns CDR1 SGHRS and CDR2 YFSETQ. As DNA, the CDR3 is TGCGCCAGCAGCTCCCAAGGGGATAGGGCTGAAGCTTTCTTT. Its protein is CASSSQGDRAEAFF.

The gene calls are TRBV5-1 and TRBJ2-7; D is possibly TRBD2 (6 bases). The CDR3 length is 13 residues. V lost 1 base and J 5 bases, leaving 10 bases between the germline ends. Germline V lookup: CDR1 SGHRS, CDR2 YFSETQ. This CDR3 is CASSLRRGNEQYF. CDR3 DNA sequence: TGCGCCAGCAGCTTGAGACGCGGGAACGAGCAGTACTTC.

The rearrangement uses TRBV10-3 and TRBJ1-5; a weak D match, TRBD1 (6 bases). The CDR3 runs 14 residues. Germline values: CDR1 ENHRY, CDR2 SYGVKD. Between the trimmed V and J ends, which lost 2 bases and 5 bases, there was a span of 10 bases. CDR3 in DNA: TGTGCCATCAGTGAGGGGGACAAATATCAGCCCCAGCATTTT. Its protein is CAISEGDKYQPQHF.

The chain uses TRBV7-9 and TRBJ2-7; no clear D gene. From germline, CDR1 is SEHNR and CDR2 FQNEAQ (reference sequence). This CDR3 contains 14 residues. V was trimmed by 0 bases and J by 3 bases, leaving 9 bases between them. This CDR3 is CASSLASGRYEQYF. The CDR3 DNA follows: TGTGCCAGCAGCTTAGCCTCAGGACGCTACGAGCAGTACTTC.

The chain is built from TRBV10-2 and TRBJ2-7; 10 nucleotides line up with TRBD2. There are 13 residues in the CDR3. From germline, CDR1 is WSHSY and CDR2 SAAADI. CDR3 nucleotide sequence: TGCGCGACAGGAGCGGGGGGGATCTCCGAGCAGTACTTC. It is translated as CATGAGGISEQYF.

The chain couples TRBV7-9 to TRBJ2-7; 8 bases fit TRBD2. This CDR3 comprises 14 residues. Germline trimming cut 0 bases from V and 2 bases from J; bases unmatched to any gene: 0. Germline V CDR1 and CDR2: SEHNR, FQNEAQ (reference sequence). The CDR3, as DNA: TGTGCCAGCAGCTTAGCTAGCGGGACCTACGAGCAGTACTTC. It is translated as CASSLASGTYEQYF. Looking up the rest from reference TRBV7-9 and TRBJ2-7 gives the full variable domain: DTGVSQNPRHKITKRGQNVTFRCDPISEHNRLYWYRQTLGQGPEFLTYFQNEAQLEKSRLLSDRFSAERPKGSFSTLEIQRTEQGDSAMYLCASSLASGTYEQYFGPGTRLTVT.

V and J are TRBV19 and TRBJ1-2; the D is unclear. CDR1 is LNHDA and CDR2 is SQIVND in the germline V gene (reference sequence). The CDR3 totals 11 residues. Trimming pared 6 bases from V and 6 bases from J, leaving 8 bases between. CDR3 protein: CASRVFDGYTF. CDR3 DNA: TGTGCCAGTAGAGTTTTCGATGGCTACACCTTC.

A remark on this clone: An end of the junction differs from the germline gene, which may be a read error. The chain recombines TRBV30 with TRBJ2-5; TRBD1 matches at 8 bases. Per the germline V gene, CDR1 is GTSNPN and CDR2 is SVGIG (reference sequence). This CDR3 has 14 amino acids. CDR3 sequence: CAWSADRAQEAQYF. CDR3 nucleotide sequence: TGTGCCTGGAGTGCGGACAGGGCCCAAGAGGCCCAGTACTTC.

The V call is TRBV19, the J call TRBJ2-3, with D unresolved. Germline V CDR1 and CDR2: LNHDA, SQIVND (reference sequence). The CDR3 totals 13 residues. V gave up 7 bases and J gave up 6 bases, with 14 bases separating them. The CDR3 region is CASTQAAPDTQYF. The CDR3, as DNA: TGTGCCAGTACCCAGGCCGCACCGGATACGCAGTATTTT.

V usage is TRBV29-1 and J usage is TRBJ1-5; TRBD1 matches at 8 bases. The CDR3 consists of 12 residues. The germline CDR1 and CDR2 sequences are SQVTM and ANQGSEA. J lost 6 bases, V lost 6 bases, and 4 bases had no gene match. CDR3 in amino acids: CSVAGGGQPQHF. As DNA, the CDR3 is TGCAGCGTAGCAGGGGGCGGTCAGCCCCAGCATTTT.

V and J are TRBV29-1 and TRBJ2-1; 7 nucleotides align to TRBD1. The junction had 7 bases not matched to a gene; V was cut back by 7 bases and J by 7 bases. This CDR3 spans 12 amino acids. CDR1 is SQVTM and CDR2 is ANQGSEA in the germline V gene. The CDR3 protein is CSAGKQGNEQFF. In DNA, the CDR3 is TGCAGCGCCGGGAAACAGGGGAATGAGCAGTTCTTC.

V and J are TRBV5-1 and TRBJ1-6, with TRBD1 matching over 8 bases. The CDR3 runs 14 residues. Germline CDR1 is SGHRS and CDR2 is YFSETQ. With 5 bases clipped from V and 9 bases from J, the junction kept 7 bases outside the gene matches. CDR3 sequence (DNA): TGCGCCAGCAGACTCGGACAGGGAATTTCACCCCTCCACTTT. Its translation: CASRLGQGISPLHF.